Listed below are T cell receptor beta chains from one sample, sequenced in a study of cytomegalovirus exposure and HLA in healthy donors. This table comes from immunoSEQ multiplex PCR, and its TCRdb copy is limited to in-frame clones, with some not included. This sample has approximately 140,000 clones, with about 85% found just once. The sequenced sample was PBMCs. Receptors originate from a human donor in good health. Each CDR3 is given with its conserved first and last residue. D genes are given only for firm matches. Size tells how often a clone was seen (once, few, many) or the class of an expanded clone, and some rows leave it out.

v_gene	j_gene	len	d_gene	abundance	CDR3nt	CDR3aa
TRBV5-1	TRBJ2-2	17	TRBD2	NA	TGCGCCAGCGTCCCCGAGGGACTAGCGGGGGCCACCGGGGAGCTGTTTTTT	CASVPEGLAGATGELFF
TRBV7-2	TRBJ2-2	15	TRBD2	NA	TGTGCCAGCATCCTTAGCGGGACTAACACCGGGGAGCTGTTTTTT	CASILSGTNTGELFF
TRBV2	TRBJ1-3	13	NA	NA	TGTGCCAGCAGTACTAGGACTGGAAACACCATATATTTT	CASSTRTGNTIYF
TRBV7-2	TRBJ2-3	13	TRBD2	NA	TGTGCCAGCAGCTTAGCGGCGGGAGTGGTGCAGTATTTT	CASSLAAGVVQYF
TRBV28	TRBJ2-7	15	NA	few	TGTGCCAGCAGTTTAAGACAGATCTTCTCCTACGAGCAGTACTTC	CASSLRQIFSYEQYF
TRBV28	TRBJ1-4	14	TRBD1	NA	TGTGCCAGCGGACCCAGGGGGCGGATTGAAAAACTGTTTTTT	CASGPRGRIEKLFF
TRBV10-3	TRBJ2-5	11	NA	NA	TGTGCCATCGGGGGCGGGGAGACCCAGTACTTC	CAIGGGETQYF
TRBV7-8	TRBJ2-7	13	TRBD1	NA	TGTGCCAGCAGCTTAACAGGGGATTACGAGCAGTACTTC	CASSLTGDYEQYF
TRBV12-5	TRBJ1-1	15	NA	NA	TGTGCTAGTGGTTTCGGACACGGTCGGGACACTGAAGCTTTCTTT	CASGFGHGRDTEAFF
TRBV9	TRBJ1-1	12	NA	NA	TGTGCCAGCAGCGCAAGTCAGGCTGAAGCTTTCTTT	CASSASQAEAFF
TRBV28	TRBJ2-7	15	NA	NA	TGTGCCAGCCCGCCAACAGGTTCCCACGCCTACGAGCAGTACTTC	CASPPTGSHAYEQYF
TRBV4-2	TRBJ2-7	15	NA	NA	TGTGCCAGCAGCCAAGCAGGTGGTGGCAGCTACGAGCAGTACTTC	CASSQAGGGSYEQYF
TRBV6-5	TRBJ1-4	11	NA	NA	TGTGCCAGCAGTAGGGGGGAAAAACTGTTTTTT	CASSRGEKLFF
TRBV15	TRBJ2-1	19	TRBD2	NA	TGTGCCACCAGCAGAGTTCTACAAACCGGGACTAGCCATTACAATGAGCAGTTCTTC	CATSRVLQTGTSHYNEQFF
TRBV4-2	TRBJ2-3	17	TRBD2	few	TGTGCCAGCAGCCCGTTAGGACTAGCGGGCCCCACAGATACGCAGTATTTT	CASSPLGLAGPTDTQYF
TRBV11-3	TRBJ2-1	16	NA	NA	TGTGCCAGCAGCTTAGGCAGGGGATATTCCTACAATGAGCAGTTCTTC	CASSLGRGYSYNEQFF
TRBV9	TRBJ2-1	15	NA	NA	TGTGCCAGCAGCGGAAGGGGGAGTAGCTACAATGAGCAGTTCTTC	CASSGRGSSYNEQFF
TRBV19	TRBJ2-3	14	NA	NA	TGTGCCAGTAATAGGGGGTTCGATGGGGATACGCAGTATTTT	CASNRGFDGDTQYF
TRBV14	TRBJ2-3	17	TRBD2	few	TGTGCCAGCAGCCAATTTACCCCGGGAGGGCTCACAGATACGCAGTATTTT	CASSQFTPGGLTDTQYF
TRBV28	TRBJ1-5	14	TRBD1	once	TGTGCCAGCAGTCTAACAGGGGGGGATCAGCCCCAGCATTTT	CASSLTGGDQPQHF
TRBV7-3	TRBJ2-1	18	NA	once	TGTGCCAGCAGCTTCCCCAAGCTTGGACTGACGCCGGGGAATGAGCAGTTCTTC	CASSFPKLGLTPGNEQFF
TRBV5-1	TRBJ2-6	21	TRBD1	NA	TGCGCCAGCAGCTTGGAGGGGGCAGGGTCCCTGGGGTTATCTGGGGCCAACGTCCTGACTTTC	CASSLEGAGSLGLSGANVLTF
TRBV30	TRBJ1-5	12	NA	NA	TGTGCCTGGAGTACAGCCAATCAGCCCCAGCATTTT	CAWSTANQPQHF
TRBV5-1	TRBJ1-5	15	TRBD1	NA	TGCGCCAGCAGCTTGGAGGGGACAGGGGGTCAGCCCCAGCATTTT	CASSLEGTGGQPQHF
TRBV6-1	TRBJ2-5	15	TRBD2	NA	TGTGCCAGCAGTCCGACTAGCGGGAGTTCAGAGACCCAGTACTTC	CASSPTSGSSETQYF
TRBV7-9	TRBJ1-5	12	TRBD1	once	TGTTCCAGCAGCCTCGAACAGGGGCCGGAGCATTTT	CSSSLEQGPEHF
TRBV15	TRBJ1-5	14	TRBD1	NA	TGTGCCACCAGCAGGGACAGGGGGACTCAGCCCCAGCATTTT	CATSRDRGTQPQHF
TRBV25-1	TRBJ2-5	18	NA	NA	TGTGCCAGCAGTGAAGGCGGACGCCGGGGGTGGATCATGGAGACCCAGTACTTC	CASSEGGRRGWIMETQYF
TRBV6-5	TRBJ1-1	13	TRBD1	NA	TGTGCCAGTTCAACAGGGGCGGGCACTGAAGCTTTCTTT	CASSTGAGTEAFF
TRBV10-2	TRBJ1-3	15	NA	NA	TGCGCCAGCAGTGAGGGGAGTATGGAGGGAAACACCATATATTTT	CASSEGSMEGNTIYF
TRBV27	TRBJ2-7	13	NA	NA	TGTGCCAGCGCTCGAGGTCCCCTCTACGAGCAGTACTTC	CASARGPLYEQYF
TRBV27	TRBJ2-7	14	TRBD1	NA	TGTGCCAGCAGCCGGACAGGAGCAGGCTACGAGCAGTACTTC	CASSRTGAGYEQYF
TRBV12-5	TRBJ2-2	14	NA	once	TGTGCTAGTGCACGTGATACAAACACCGGGGAGCTGTTTTTT	CASARDTNTGELFF
TRBV7-9	TRBJ1-1	12	NA	NA	TGTGCCAGCAGCTTAAAAGACAGGGAAGCTTTCTTT	CASSLKDREAFF
TRBV5-1	TRBJ2-7	14	TRBD1	NA	TGCGCCAGCAGCTCAGGGACAGTCGCATACGAGCAGTACTTC	CASSSGTVAYEQYF
TRBV7-9	TRBJ2-1	15	TRBD2	NA	TGTGCCAGCAGCTTAGTGGCGTCTAGCGGTAATGAGCAGTTCTTC	CASSLVASSGNEQFF
TRBV7-8	TRBJ1-3	14	NA	NA	TGTGCCAGCAGCTTTATGACAAATGGAAACACCATATATTTT	CASSFMTNGNTIYF
TRBV6-5	TRBJ2-2	15	TRBD2	few	TGTGCCAGCAGCCATACAGCGGGGAGTTTCGGGGAGCTGTTTTTT	CASSHTAGSFGELFF
TRBV19	TRBJ2-3	20	NA	once	TGTGCCAGTAGTATAGACCCAGCCCAATTTATTGCGGGTAGCACAGATACGCAGTATTTT	CASSIDPAQFIAGSTDTQYF
TRBV6-5	TRBJ2-7	12	NA	NA	TGTGCCAGCAGTTCCCCTCCCTACGAGCAGTACTTC	CASSSPPYEQYF
TRBV5-1	TRBJ2-3	15	NA	NA	TGCGCCAGCAGTCCCACAGGGTTGAGGACAGATACGCAGTATTTT	CASSPTGLRTDTQYF
TRBV2	TRBJ2-2	17	TRBD2	NA	TGTGCCAGCACTGGGACTAGCGGGAGCGAGGGCACCGGGGAGCTGTTTTTT	CASTGTSGSEGTGELFF
TRBV2	TRBJ1-1	14	NA	NA	TGTGCCAGCAGTGATGGACAGCCGAACACTGAAGCTTCCTTT	CASSDGQPNTEASF
TRBV6-1	TRBJ1-5	15	TRBD1	NA	TGTGCCAGCAGTACACGCGACAGGGTAGGGCAGCCCCAGCATTTT	CASSTRDRVGQPQHF
TRBV20-1	TRBJ2-5	11	NA	NA	TGCAGTGCTCGGCCGGGGGAGACCCAGTACTTC	CSARPGETQYF
TRBV5-1	TRBJ2-3	13	NA	NA	TGCGCCAGCAGCTTGGATATAGCAGATACGCAGTATTTT	CASSLDIADTQYF
TRBV10-1	TRBJ2-1	16	NA	NA	TGCGCCAGCAGTGAGTCGGAGTTATATCGGTACAATGAGCAGTTCTTC	CASSESELYRYNEQFF
TRBV6-5	TRBJ2-7	15	NA	NA	TGTGCCAGCAGTTACTCGGTTGCAGGGAAGGGCGAGCAGTACTTC	CASSYSVAGKGEQYF
TRBV6-5	TRBJ1-2	14	NA	NA	TGTGCCAGCAGTGCTACCCGGACAAACTATGGCTACACCTTC	CASSATRTNYGYTF
TRBV7-2	TRBJ2-7	15	NA	NA	TGTGCCAGCAGCTTAGAAAGGGGGTTCTCCTACGAGCAGTACTTC	CASSLERGFSYEQYF
TRBV13	TRBJ2-2	18	TRBD1	few	TGTGCCAGCAGCTGGGTCACGGGACAGGGTTTAATTCCCGGGGAGCTGTTTTTT	CASSWVTGQGLIPGELFF
TRBV7-9	TRBJ2-1	15	TRBD1	NA	TGTGCCAGCAGCTTACGCGGACAGGGGGTAAATGAGCAGTTCTTC	CASSLRGQGVNEQFF
TRBV6-6	TRBJ1-1	14	TRBD1	NA	TGTGCCAGCAGGAAGGAGGGGGCAAACACTGAAGCTTTCTTT	CASRKEGANTEAFF
TRBV19	TRBJ1-1	13	NA	NA	TGTGCCAGTAGTATATCAGAAAACACTGAAGCTTTCTTT	CASSISENTEAFF